The 17 T cell receptor beta chains listed next were all sequenced from one sample in a study of T cells in Graves' hyperthyroidism and ophthalmopathy. Amplification of TCR beta CDR3 regions was performed using RNA transcripts as template. The study used the HTBI primer set for a first-round RT-PCR of the TCR CDR3. TCRdb re-called the multiplex PCR reads with MiXCR, one entry per CDR3 protein. The data contain some 400,000 distinct CDR3 sequences, under 20% of them singletons. The sample consisted of blood. These receptors were taken from a woman aged 18-29 years with Graves' hyperthyroidism.

This clonotype was seen at least ten times. This chain joins TRBV28 and TRBJ1-5, with a possible D match to TRBD1 (6 bases). The CDR3 consists of 15 residues. CDR1 is MDHEN and CDR2 is SYDVKM in the germline V gene. Between the trimmed V and J ends, which lost 6 bases and 7 bases, there was a span of 19 bases. The CDR3 sequence is CASSQEGESGQPQHF. The CDR3 region has the DNA TGTGCCAGCAGCCAAGAGGGGGAGTCCGGACAGCCCCAGCATTTT.

Ten or more counts support this clonotype. V gene TRBV12-3 or TRBV12-4 combines with J gene TRBJ2-7, with TRBD1 matching 9 bases. With V trimmed by 2 bases and J by 3 bases, 2 bases remained unmatched. The CDR3 loop spans 14 amino acids. CDR3 nucleotide sequence: TGTGCCAGCAGTTTACGACAGGGGGTCTACGAGCAGTACTTC. This sequence encodes CASSLRQGVYEQYF.

The J gene is TRBJ2-5, the V gene TRBV4-3; D is perhaps TRBD2 (5 bases). The CDR3 runs to 14 residues. Germline V lookup: CDR1 LGHNA, CDR2 YSLEER. V was clipped by 1 base and J by 5 bases, with 11 bases between them. CDR3 sequence: CASSQGLGEETQYF. CDR3 in DNA: TGCGCCAGCAGCCAAGGATTGGGAGAGGAGACCCAGTACTTC.

The chain uses TRBV6-1 and TRBJ1-2, with 8 positions matching TRBD1. CDR1 is MNHNS, CDR2 SASEGT, per germline. This CDR3 spans 14 amino acids. With 7 bases clipped from V and 1 base from J, the junction kept 5 bases outside the gene matches. Written as DNA, the CDR3 is TGTGCCAGCAAGAAACAGGGGGATAACTATGGCTACACCTTC. Protein sequence: CASKKQGDNYGYTF.

This clonotype occurred many times. The chain recombines TRBV5-1 with TRBJ1-1; tentative D call: TRBD1 (5 bases). The V end was cut by 4 bases, the J end by 3 bases, with 13 bases between. The CDR3 sequence is 14 residues long. CDR1 is SGHRS and CDR2 is YFSETQ in the germline V gene. This CDR3 reads CASSGGTVDTEAFF. DNA for the CDR3: TGCGCCAGCAGCGGCGGGACGGTTGACACTGAAGCTTTCTTT.

In this sample, this clonotype turned up a few times. With a much larger clone just one base away, this may be a read error. The chain uses TRBV3-1 and TRBJ1-3; D gene ambiguous. V lost 1 base and J 2 bases, leaving 6 bases between the germline ends. The CDR3 has 14 residues. Germline V gene lookup returns CDR1 LGHDT and CDR2 YNNKEL (reference sequence). The DNA of the CDR3 is TGTGCCAGCAGCCAAGGGGTACCTGGAAACACCATATATTTT. This sequence encodes CASSQGVPGNTIYF.

The chain is built from TRBV6-2 or TRBV6-3 and TRBJ2-7; D is undetermined. Per the germline V gene, CDR1 is MNHEY and CDR2 is SVGEGT. CDR3 length equals 13 residues. Trimming left V 2 bases short and J 3 bases short, with 8 bases between. CDR3 loop: CASSYVRFYEQYF. The CDR3 DNA reads TGTGCCAGCAGTTACGTGAGGTTCTACGAGCAGTACTTC.

The sample holds many counts of this clonotype. V usage is TRBV12-3 or TRBV12-4 and J usage is TRBJ1-1; possible D gene TRBD1, 5 bases. V lost 7 bases and J 11 bases, leaving 17 bases between the germline ends. This CDR3 is built from 12 residues. The CDR3 DNA reads as TGTGCCAGCATCCCAAAAGGGGATCGGGCTTTCTTT. Translation: CASIPKGDRAFF.

This clonotype was recorded many times. The chain recombines TRBV11-2 with TRBJ2-2; TRBD1 agrees at 7 bases. This CDR3 contains 12 residues. Germline V CDR1 and CDR2: SGHAT, FQNNGV. The V segment lost 3 bases and the J segment 11 bases; nucleotides outside the gene matches: 3. The CDR3 loop reads CASSFRQGELFF. The CDR3 DNA follows: TGTGCCAGCAGCTTCAGACAGGGAGAGCTGTTTTTT.

This clonotype was counted ten times or more. In DNA, the CDR3 is TGCGCCAGCAGCCAAACCGAAGCCCAAGAGACCCAGTACTTC. Translated, it gives CASSQTEAQETQYF. The genes are TRBV4-1 and TRBJ2-5; D gene ambiguous. V dropped 2 bases and J dropped 1 base, with 8 bases sitting between them. The V gene's germline CDR1 is MGHRA and CDR2 YSYEKL. The CDR3 covers 14 residues.

There are many counts of this clonotype. Sequence at one end of the junction differs from germline and may be a read error. The V gene is TRBV5-1, the J gene TRBJ2-7, with 10 bases that match TRBD1. The CDR3 sequence is 15 residues long. Germline V gives CDR1 SGHRS, CDR2 YFSETQ. The CDR3 is CASSRPGQGLYGQYF. In DNA form, the CDR3 reads TGCGCCAGCAGCCGCCCGGGACAGGGGCTCTACGGGCAGTACTTC.

At least ten counts were recorded for this clonotype. The J gene is TRBJ1-5, the V gene TRBV6-5; D is ambiguous. With 5 bases removed from V and 5 bases from J, the gap between germline ends came to 7 bases. Germline V gives CDR1 MNHEY, CDR2 SVGAGI. The CDR3 is 12 residues long. CDR3 nucleotides: TGTGCCAGCAGTCCGAAGTATCAGCCCCAGCATTTT. This encodes CASSPKYQPQHF.

This clonotype was recorded at least ten times. The V call is TRBV29-1, the J call TRBJ1-1; TRBD1 might be the D (5 bases). The germline V gene encodes CDR1 SQVTM and CDR2 ANQGSEA. V lost 2 bases, J lost 3 bases, and 13 bases lay in between. This CDR3 is 14 amino acids long. For the CDR3, the DNA is TGCAGCGTTGAATTCGCAGGGCGCGACACTGAAGCTTTCTTT. It encodes CSVEFAGRDTEAFF.

This chain links TRBV29-1 with TRBJ2-5, with 9 bases fitting TRBD1. V dropped 7 bases and J dropped 4; count of bases not matched to a gene: 4. This CDR3 contains 12 residues. Per the germline V gene, CDR1 is SQVTM and CDR2 is ANQGSEA. CDR3: CSDLQGAETQYF. CDR3 in DNA: TGCAGCGACCTACAGGGGGCAGAGACCCAGTACTTC. Together with reference TRBV29-1 and TRBJ2-5, the CDR3 gives the full variable domain: SAVISQKPSRDICQRGTSLTIQCQVDSQVTMMFWYRQQPGQSLTLIATANQGSEATYESGFVIDKFPISRPNLTFSTLTVSNMSPEDSSIYLCSDLQGAETQYFGPGTRLLVL.

Concerning this clonotype itself: A much bigger clone sits one base away, suggesting this may be a read error. The genes are TRBV10-3 and TRBJ2-7; the D gene is possibly TRBD1 (5 bases). Between the trimmed V and J ends, which lost 5 bases and 1 base, there was a span of 9 bases. Per germline, CDR1 ENHRY and CDR2 SYGVKD. The CDR3 spans 13 residues. The CDR3 here is CAISWGSSYEQYF. The CDR3, as DNA: TGTGCCATCAGTTGGGGCAGTTCCTACGAGCAGTACTTC.

The chain links TRBV6-1 to TRBJ1-6; no definite D call. The CDR3 covers 14 residues. The germline V and J ends were trimmed by 6 bases and 1 base, with 7 bases remaining between them. The V gene's germline CDR1 is MNHNS and CDR2 SASEGT. The CDR3 is CASSGVSYNSPLHF. The CDR3 nucleotides read TGTGCCAGCAGCGGGGTGTCCTATAATTCACCCCTCCACTTT.

This clonotype appeared many times. The chain uses TRBV15 and TRBJ1-2, with D possibly matching TRBD1 (5 bases). V lost 6 bases, J lost 5 bases, and 16 bases lay in between. There are 14 residues in the CDR3. Germline V gives CDR1 LNHNV, CDR2 YYDKDF (reference sequence). CDR3 protein: CATSTDSRRYGYTF. In DNA, the CDR3 is TGTGCCACCAGTACCGACAGCCGGCGGTATGGCTACACCTTC.